The 10 T cell receptor beta chains given below trace back to one sample, sequenced in a study of human T cells and chemical hapten exposure. The time point was: pre-sensitization, week 0. Documented treatment: therapeutic diphenylcyclopropenone sensitization with weekly scalp DPC. TCRdb ran MiXCR on the RACE reads and lists one entry per CDR3 protein. This sample has a few hundred thousand distinct CDR3 sequences, with 4.5% to 7% found just once. The material sequenced was whole blood, taken in connection with sensitization to the hapten diphenylcyclopropenone (DPC). All receptors come from a woman aged 18-29 years with alopecia areata. Some clones in this sample may be carry-over from other donors' samples.

CDR3 in DNA: TGTGCCACCAGTGATTTTTGGGTTCTTCGTTCGTGCAGCTATGGCTACACCTTC. It encodes CATSDFWVLRSCSYGYTF. This chain uses TRBV24-1 with TRBJ1-2; D remains ambiguous. The germline V and J ends were trimmed by 1 base and 4 bases, with 21 bases remaining between them. The CDR3 sequence is 18 residues long. Germline V CDR1 and CDR2: KGHDR, SFDVKD.

In its sample, this clonotype was seen many times. The chain links TRBV10-3 to TRBJ2-3, with 8 nucleotides matching TRBD2. The J segment lost 6 bases and the V segment lost 10 bases, leaving 9 bases of the junction unmatched. The CDR3 sequence is 13 residues long. Per the germline V gene, CDR1 is ENHRY and CDR2 is SYGVKD. The CDR3 sequence is CASSLAGSDTQYF. The CDR3 region has the DNA TGTGCCAGCTCGTTAGCGGGGTCCGATACGCAGTATTTT.

The gene calls are TRBV5-6 and TRBJ1-1; D is unresolved. CDR1 is SGHDT, CDR2 YYEEEE, per germline. The CDR3 is 14 residues long. Trimming took off 0 bases at V and 5 bases at J, with 11 bases between the two ends. Here the CDR3 reads CASSLVGIGTEAFF. CDR3 coding DNA: TGTGCCAGCAGCTTGGTAGGGATAGGGACTGAAGCTTTCTTT.

This clonotype was counted many times. J is TRBJ2-3 and V is TRBV6-5; TRBD2 aligns across 14 bases. V lost 4 bases, J lost 4 bases, and 1 base stayed unmatched. The CDR3 loop spans 15 amino acids. Looked up from germline, CDR1 is MNHEY and CDR2 is SVGAGI. CDR3 in amino acids: CASSLTSGGADTQYF. The CDR3 DNA reads as TGTGCCAGCAGTTTGACTAGCGGGGGGGCAGATACGCAGTATTTT.

The table lists this clonotype with a few counts. The chain combines TRBV5-4 with TRBJ2-7, with 11 bases aligning to TRBD2. J lost 1 base, V lost 10 bases, and 4 bases had no gene match. Germline V CDR1 and CDR2: SGHNT, YYREEE (reference sequence). The CDR3 runs to 13 residues. CDR3 protein: CAVGTSGSYEQYF. In nucleotides, the CDR3 is TGTGCCGTTGGGACTAGCGGATCCTACGAGCAGTACTTC.

This clonotype showed up many times. The chain uses TRBV16 and TRBJ2-3; perhaps TRBD2 as D (6 bases). Germline V gene data show CDR1 as KGHSY and CDR2 as FQNENV. V shed 7 bases and J shed 3 bases, with 17 bases lying between them. The CDR3 sequence is 15 residues long. Here the CDR3 reads CASKPAGGATDTQYF. Written as DNA, the CDR3 is TGTGCCAGCAAGCCCGCAGGCGGGGCTACAGATACGCAGTATTTT.

This sequence joins TRBV7-2 and TRBJ2-2; possible D gene TRBD1, 5 bases. Trimming left V 2 bases short and J 2 bases short, with 9 bases between. This CDR3 region has 15 residues. The germline V gene encodes CDR1 SGHTA and CDR2 FQGNSA. The CDR3 DNA reads as TGTGCCAGCAGCTTAACAGGACCTAACACCGGGGAGCTGTTTTTT. Translated: CASSLTGPNTGELFF.

This clonotype was seen many times. The genes are TRBV6-2 or TRBV6-3 and TRBJ1-1; D is perhaps TRBD1 (5 bases). The germline gives CDR1 MNHEY, CDR2 SVGEGT. The ends were cut back, 2 bases at V and 11 bases at J, with 15 bases in the middle. The CDR3 extends over 13 amino acids. The CDR3: CASSYIREIDAFF. DNA of the CDR3: TGTGCCAGCAGTTACATCAGGGAAATTGACGCTTTCTTT.

This rearrangement joins TRBV7-8 to TRBJ2-7; TRBD1 matches at 10 bases. From germline, CDR1 is SGHVS and CDR2 FQNEAQ. With 5 bases clipped from V and 4 bases from J, the junction kept 8 bases outside the gene matches. This CDR3 spans 15 amino acids. CDR3: CASSPRQGAAYEQYF. CDR3 DNA sequence: TGTGCCAGCAGCCCCCGACAGGGGGCGGCTTACGAGCAGTACTTC. Complete variable domain (other parts from reference TRBV7-8 and TRBJ2-7): GAGVSQSPRYKVAKRGQDVALRCDPISGHVSLFWYQQALGQGPEFLTYFQNEAQLDKSGLPSDRFFAERPEGSVSTLKIQRTQQEDSAVYLCASSPRQGAAYEQYFGPGTRLTVT.

The table lists this clonotype with many counts. V is TRBV2 and J is TRBJ1-4; 9 bases fit TRBD1. This CDR3 comprises 14 residues. With V trimmed by 6 bases and J by 5 bases, 4 bases remained unmatched. Per the germline V gene, CDR1 is SNHLY and CDR2 is FYNNEI. The CDR3 protein is CASRAGTGNEKLFF. The CDR3 coding sequence is TGTGCCAGCAGGGCCGGGACAGGGAATGAAAAACTGTTTTTT.